This T cell receptor (beta chain) was documented in a study of metastatic and nonmetastatic thyroid tumors (dated by TCRdb to 2019 to 2021). As for the study more broadly: The researchers compared repertoires between peripheral blood samples and tumor or nodule tissue samples from patients with malignant or benign thyroid disease. Beyond this particular receptor, the publication reports: TCR beta diversity was reported as significantly higher in malignant tumors than in benign nodules, in both blood and tumor samples.

No treatment had been received by any patient before thyroid surgery. Using T-cell receptor beta sequencing, the study looked back at clinical samples from patients collected from about 2011 to 2018. This clone was counted only a few times. Which antigen it targets is not known. Base quality data are lacking; no much larger clone is found one base away. According to the germline V gene (reference sequence), CDR1 reads MNHEY and CDR2 reads SMNVEV. Measured from the cysteine to the phenylalanine, the CDR3 is 15 residues long. Left in the record is the CDR3 DNA by itself, 45 bases read in frame from the first base. V is cut by 5 bases and J by 1 base, and the space between the germline ends is 9 bases. The library relied on PCR. For sequencing, an Illumina HiSeq 4000 was employed. The TCR beta-chain CDR3 region of each patient was profiled by high-throughput sequencing. Per the original workflow: CDR3 differences across clinicopathological groups were used to build a classifier for discriminating distant-metastatic papillary thyroid cancer patients. The Shannon index was used to assess repertoire diversity, and the Morisita-Horn index was used to assess tumor-blood repertoire similarity. TCRdb redid the processing of the public reads, applying fastp at Q25 and MiXCR, and retained in-frame beta chains. The V and J calls here are based on TCRdb, not the publication. Present in this sample are about 16,000 clones, roughly 30% of which were seen just once. Of the sample, about 7% is held by the ten largest clones.

Sequenced material: tumor tissue. The receptor comes from a female donor with papillary thyroid cancer or a benign thyroid nodule (not recorded which). Some clones in this sample may be carry-over from other donors' samples. This sequence uses TRBV27 and TRBJ2-6, with a weak D call of TRBD2 (6 bases match). The CDR3 has the sequence CASSARGSGANVLTF. The sequence in DNA is TGTGCCAGCAGTGCTCGGGGGTCTGGGGCCAACGTCCTGACTTTC.